This entry describes one T cell receptor (beta chain). Only in-frame clones appear in the TCRdb table, and some are missing; sequencing was by immunoSEQ multiplex PCR. The sample lists tens of thousands of clones; 70% to 90% were seen once. The sample originates from a study of OX40 agonist ivuxolimab in advanced cancers. Study summary: The patients' treatment was ivuxolimab, an agonistic anti-OX40 (CD134) antibody.

The germline V gene has CDR1 MDHEN and CDR2 SYDVKM. CDR3 length: 16 residues. V shed 5 bases, J shed 0 bases, and the junction held 7 bases outside the gene matches. The sample consisted of CD4+ or CD8+ T cells sorted from blood, taken in a trial of the OX40 agonist ivuxolimab. The chain links TRBV28 to TRBJ1-5; 7 bases match TRBD1. This TCR came from an adult with an advanced solid tumor such as melanoma, head and neck, liver or kidney cancer. The chain's CDR3 is CASSLGTVYSNQPQHF. In DNA form, the CDR3 reads TGTGCCAGCAGTCTAGGGACAGTTTATAGCAATCAGCCCCAGCATTTT.